In its sample, the clone carrying this TCR beta chain was seen many times. The data stem from a study of tumor and adjacent non-tumor tissue in lung cancer. A modified ARM-PCR protocol with three rounds of nested PCR amplified TCRbeta. TCRdb redid the calling of the multiplex PCR reads with MiXCR, one entry per CDR3 protein. The sample lists around 70,000 distinct CDR3 sequences, about 60% occurring once. In germline, CDR1 is SNHLY, CDR2 FYNNEI. V shed 3 bases, J shed 2 bases, and the junction held 5 bases outside the gene matches. CDR3 size: 15 residues. RNA was extracted from bulk tissue without any cell sorting.

The sample consisted of lung tumor tissue. The chain links TRBV2 to TRBJ2-7; 9 bases map to TRBD2. The receptor was isolated from a man aged 50-59 years with non-small cell lung cancer. The CDR3 DNA follows: TGTGCCAGCAGTGATGAGCGGGGGGCAGCCTACGAGCAGTACTTC. This encodes CASSDERGAAYEQYF.